This T cell receptor (beta chain) emerged from a study of T cells in Graves' hyperthyroidism and ophthalmopathy. Concerning this clonotype: Its target is unknown.

Overall study findings and caveats: Ophthalmopathy and stable hyperthyroidism were told apart by a 13 V-J model.

The CDR3 consists of 15 residues. The V gene end was trimmed by 5 bases and the J gene end by 7 bases; junction bases not matched to a gene: 8. Germline CDR1 is SNHLY and CDR2 is FYNNEI. RNA transcripts gave rise to amplified TCR beta CDR3 regions. HTBI primers were used for first-round RT-PCR of the TCR CDR3. TCRdb re-analysed the multiplex PCR reads in MiXCR, keeping a single row per CDR3 protein. This table holds hundreds of thousands of distinct CDR3 sequences, 14% found once. Cells are PBMCs isolated from over 7.5 ml of fresh blood. Sequenced sample: blood. V and J are TRBV2 and TRBJ2-3, with TRBD2 matching 11 bases. The clonotype originates from a woman younger than 35 with Graves' hyperthyroidism. The CDR3 coding sequence is TGTGCCAGCAGTCCTTTAACTAGCGGGAGTTATACGCAGTATTTT. This encodes CASSPLTSGSYTQYF.